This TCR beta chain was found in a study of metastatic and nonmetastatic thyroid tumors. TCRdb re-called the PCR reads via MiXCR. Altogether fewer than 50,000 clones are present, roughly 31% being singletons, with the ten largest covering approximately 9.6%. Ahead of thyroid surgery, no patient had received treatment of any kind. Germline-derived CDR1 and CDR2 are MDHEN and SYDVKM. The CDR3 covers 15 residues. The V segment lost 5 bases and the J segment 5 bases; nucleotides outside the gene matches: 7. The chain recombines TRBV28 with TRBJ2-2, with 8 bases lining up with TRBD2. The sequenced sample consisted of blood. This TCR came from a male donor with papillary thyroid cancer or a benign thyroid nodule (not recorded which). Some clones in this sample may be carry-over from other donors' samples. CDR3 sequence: CASSPGGGTTGELFF. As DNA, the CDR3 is TGTGCCAGCAGTCCGGGGGGGGGTACGACCGGGGAGCTGTTTTTT.